This T cell receptor (beta chain) was found in a study of T cell responses to AZD1222 COVID-19 vaccine. Study summary: Second doses at about 4 or about 12 weeks were pooled.

Concerning this clone: The antigen remains undetermined.

Profiled with immunoSEQ multiplex PCR; TCRdb holds only in-frame clones, not every one. The sample holds 25,000 to 30,000 clones; around four fifths are singletons and the top ten take roughly 5.9%. Findings and limits, study-wide: Of the AZD1222 recipients, only 5 or 6 were seropositive at baseline.

CDR1 and CDR2 (germline): LGHNA, YNFKEQ. V was cut by 0 bases and J by 9 bases, with 18 bases left in between. The length of the CDR3 is 16 residues. The source material was peripheral blood, sampled on day 0 of AZD1222 vaccination. The rearrangement links TRBV4-2 to TRBJ2-1; tentatively, D is TRBD2 (5 bases). The source is an adult in good health. For the CDR3, the DNA is TGTGCCAGCAGCCAAGATACGGACTTCTTTCGAGGTGAGCAGTTCTTC. This gives the protein CASSQDTDFFRGEQFF.